This TCR beta chain was sequenced in a study of CD8+ T cells in alopecia areata. Indicated treatment: oral pan-JAK inhibitor, 5-10 mg twice daily. Extraction of RNA preceded its reverse transcription into cDNA, which served as the sequencing template. TCRdb's copy holds only in-frame clones and misses some; the assay was immunoSEQ multiplex PCR. The sample holds some 200,000 clones, 60% seen once. CDR1 is MDHEN, CDR2 SYDVKM, per germline. The V end was cut by 5 bases, the J end by 1 base, with 14 bases between. CDR3 length: 15 amino acids. J is TRBJ2-5 and V is TRBV28; D is perhaps TRBD1 (5 bases). The TCR was taken from a human donor with alopecia areata. The source was CD4+ T cells sorted from blood, collected at week 4, from a patient treated with tofacitinib. As DNA, the CDR3 is TGTGCCAGCAGTCCTCAGGGCCTGATCCAAGAGACCCAGTACTTC. Protein sequence: CASSPQGLIQETQYF.